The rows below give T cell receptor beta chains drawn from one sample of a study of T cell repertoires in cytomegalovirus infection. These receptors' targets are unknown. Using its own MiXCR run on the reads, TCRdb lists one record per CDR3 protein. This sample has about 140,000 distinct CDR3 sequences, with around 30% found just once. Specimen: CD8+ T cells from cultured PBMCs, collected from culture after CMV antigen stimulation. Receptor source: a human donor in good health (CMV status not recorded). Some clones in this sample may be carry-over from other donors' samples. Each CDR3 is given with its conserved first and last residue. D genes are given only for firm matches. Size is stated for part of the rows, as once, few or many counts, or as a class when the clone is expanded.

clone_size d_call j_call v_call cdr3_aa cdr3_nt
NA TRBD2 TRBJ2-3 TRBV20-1 CSAIGTSGVLTLTDTQYF TGCAGTGCTATTGGGACTAGCGGAGTACTAACCCTCACAGATACGCAGTATTTT
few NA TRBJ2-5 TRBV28 CASRPTRIEETQYF TGTGCCAGCAGGCCCACCAGGATAGAAGAGACCCAGTACTTC
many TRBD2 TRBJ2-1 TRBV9 CASSVEVSGGVFGDNEQFF TGTGCCAGCAGCGTAGAGGTTAGCGGGGGGGTGTTTGGTGACAATGAGCAGTTCTTC
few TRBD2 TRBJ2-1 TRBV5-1 CASSLGGTSWNNEQFF TGCGCCAGCAGCTTGGGGGGGACTAGCTGGAACAATGAGCAGTTCTTC
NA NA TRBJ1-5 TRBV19 CASSIAAGSNQPQHF TGTGCCAGTAGTATAGCAGCAGGGAGCAATCAGCCCCAGCATTTT
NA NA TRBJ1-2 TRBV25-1 CASSVDFYGYTF TGTGCCAGCAGTGTGGACTTCTATGGCTACACCTTC
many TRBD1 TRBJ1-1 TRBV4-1 CASSQLGTGPLNTEAFF TGCGCCAGCAGCCAACTGGGGACAGGCCCCTTGAACACTGAAGCTTTCTTT
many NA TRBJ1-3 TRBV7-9 CASSANRAVGNTIYF TGTGCCAGCAGCGCAAACAGGGCCGTAGGAAACACCATATATTTT
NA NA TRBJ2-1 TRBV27 CASSLSGWQGLDNEQFF TGTGCCAGCAGTTTATCGGGATGGCAGGGGTTAGACAATGAGCAGTTCTTC
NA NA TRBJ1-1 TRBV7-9 CASRAGFDRTEAFF TGTGCCTCTCGTGCGGGGTTTGATCGCACTGAAGCTTTCTTT
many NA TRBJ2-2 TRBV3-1 CASSPHSGDTGELFF TGTGCCAGCAGCCCTCATTCCGGGGACACCGGGGAGCTGTTTTTT
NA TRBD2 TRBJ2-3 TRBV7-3 CASSLGASGGPQSTDTQYF TGTGCCAGCAGCTTAGGTGCTAGCGGGGGGCCCCAAAGCACAGATACGCAGTATTTT
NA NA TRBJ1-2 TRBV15 CATSRDGGYGYTF TGTGCCACCAGCAGAGATGGGGGCTATGGCTACACCTTC
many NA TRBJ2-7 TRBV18 CASSGDSSYEQYF TGTGCCAGCTCAGGTGACAGCTCCTACGAGCAGTACTTC
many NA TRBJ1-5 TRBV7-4 CASAGSNRPQHF TGTGCCAGTGCAGGCAGCAATCGGCCCCAGCATTTT
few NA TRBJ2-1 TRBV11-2 CASSLASGQAYNEQFF TGTGCCAGCAGCTTAGCTAGCGGACAGGCATACAATGAGCAGTTCTTC
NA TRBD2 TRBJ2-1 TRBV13 CASSPGASGPYEQFF TGTGCCAGCAGCCCCGGTGCTAGCGGGCCCTATGAGCAGTTCTTC
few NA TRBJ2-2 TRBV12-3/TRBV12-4 CASSLFVGPTGELFF TGTGCCAGCAGTTTATTTGTGGGGCCCACCGGGGAGCTGTTTTTT
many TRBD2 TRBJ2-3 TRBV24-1 CATSDLRRGTDTQYF TGTGCCACCAGTGATTTAAGGCGGGGGACAGATACGCAGTATTTT
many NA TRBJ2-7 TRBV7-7 CASSLGTGLYYEQYF TGTGCCAGCAGCCTCGGAACAGGCCTATACTACGAGCAGTACTTC
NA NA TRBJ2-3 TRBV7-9 CASSPHDRDRRTDTQYF TGTGCCAGCAGCCCCCATGATCGGGACCGCCGCACAGATACGCAGTATTTT
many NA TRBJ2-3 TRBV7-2 CASSSGLPDTQYF TGTGCCAGCAGCTCGGGACTCCCAGATACGCAGTATTTT
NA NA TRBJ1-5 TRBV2 CASRRGATSNQPQHF TGTGCCAGCAGGAGAGGGGCTACGAGCAATCAGCCCCAGCATTTT
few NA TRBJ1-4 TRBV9 CASSVEGWRGEKLFF TGTGCCAGCAGCGTAGAGGGATGGCGAGGTGAAAAACTGTTTTTT
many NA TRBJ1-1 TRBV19 CASSLLTGSSVTEAFF TGTGCCAGTAGTCTTCTGACTGGGTCGTCGGTCACTGAAGCTTTCTTT
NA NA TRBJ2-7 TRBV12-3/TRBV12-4 CASSNTLGPFYEQYF TGTGCCAGCAGTAACACCCTCGGACCCTTCTACGAGCAGTACTTC
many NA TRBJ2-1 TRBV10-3 CAISDDPGDIYNEQFF TGTGCCATCAGCGATGATCCGGGGGACATCTACAATGAGCAGTTCTTC
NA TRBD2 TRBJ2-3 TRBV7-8 CASSGGGADTQYF TGTGCCAGCAGCGGGGGGGGGGCAGATACGCAGTATTTT
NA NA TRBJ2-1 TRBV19 CASSLGAGVVNEQFF TGTGCCAGTAGCCTCGGAGCAGGGGTTGTTAATGAGCAGTTCTTC
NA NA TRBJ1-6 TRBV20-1 CSAREESSYNSPLHF TGCAGTGCTAGGGAGGAGAGCTCCTATAATTCACCCCTCCACTTT
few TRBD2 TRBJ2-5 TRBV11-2 CASSPGGASGQETQYF TGTGCCAGCAGCCCCGGAGGAGCTAGCGGCCAAGAGACCCAGTACTTC
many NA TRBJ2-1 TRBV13 CASSVTTGNGQFF TGTGCCAGCAGCGTCACGACAGGTAACGGGCAGTTCTTC
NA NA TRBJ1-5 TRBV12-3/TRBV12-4 CASSPRGSNQPQHF TGTGCCAGCAGCCCGCGGGGTAGCAATCAGCCCCAGCATTTT
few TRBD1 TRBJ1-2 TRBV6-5 CASSYSRQGGYTF TGTGCCAGCAGTTACTCCCGACAGGGTGGCTACACCTTC
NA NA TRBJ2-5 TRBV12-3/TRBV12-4 CASSLMKGPQETQYF TGTGCCAGCAGTTTGATGAAGGGTCCCCAAGAGACCCAGTACTTC